This is a list of T cell receptor beta chains from one sample in a study of blood T cell repertoires in COVID-19. Clones were read by immunoSEQ multiplex PCR, and TCRdb kept only the in-frame ones, dropping some. This table has 200,000 to 300,000 clones, around four fifths appearing once. The sample comprised peripheral blood. All receptors come from a woman aged 55-69 years with active or convalescent COVID-19. Each CDR3 is given with its conserved first and last residue. A D gene is named only where the DNA matches it firmly. Some rows have no size entry. The others give once, few or many, or a class for an expanded clone.

j_call clone_size d_call v_call cdr3_aa cdr3_nt
TRBJ1-4 NA TRBD1 TRBV25-1 CASSTTGGSANEKLFF TGTGCCAGCAGTACGACAGGGGGCTCGGCTAATGAAAAACTGTTTTTT
TRBJ2-3 NA NA TRBV19 CASSPHPGDTQYF TGTGCCAGTAGTCCGCACCCGGGAGATACGCAGTATTTT
TRBJ1-2 NA TRBD1 TRBV30 CAWSVAWTGGEYGYTF TGTGCCTGGAGTGTGGCCTGGACAGGGGGTGAATATGGCTACACCTTC
TRBJ2-1 NA TRBD2 TRBV5-6 CASSIGTSGRNEQFF TGTGCCAGCAGCATAGGGACTAGCGGGAGGAATGAGCAGTTCTTC
TRBJ1-5 NA TRBD1 TRBV28 CASSLALTGGKHQPQHF TGTGCCAGCAGTTTGGCCCTGACAGGGGGCAAGCATCAGCCCCAGCATTTT
TRBJ2-7 NA NA TRBV7-9 CASSLGSAVYEQYF TGTGCCAGCAGCTTAGGCTCCGCGGTTTACGAGCAGTACTTC
TRBJ1-6 NA TRBD1 TRBV19 CASHTGGEGISYNSPLHF TGTGCCAGTCACACAGGGGGCGAGGGAATCTCCTATAATTCACCCCTCCACTTT
TRBJ2-7 NA NA TRBV11-3 CASSFEASYEQYF TGTGCCAGCAGCTTCGAGGCTTCCTACGAGCAGTACTTC
TRBJ1-2 NA NA TRBV21-1 CASSKARKPALNYGYTF TGTGCCAGCAGCAAAGCGCGGAAGCCAGCACTTAACTATGGCTACACCTTC
TRBJ2-2 NA TRBD1 TRBV9 CASSLRTGMNTGELFF TGTGCCAGCAGCCTACGGACAGGGATGAACACCGGGGAGCTGTTTTTT
TRBJ1-6 NA NA TRBV2 CASSFGQNPYNSPLHF TGTGCCAGCTCCTTCGGACAGAACCCCTATAATTCACCCCTCCACTTT
TRBJ1-2 NA NA TRBV5-1 CASSSTGHGYTF TGCGCCAGCAGTAGTACAGGGCATGGCTACACCTTC
TRBJ2-5 NA TRBD1 TRBV20-1 CSASYQGQGTLRTQYF TGCAGTGCTAGTTACCAGGGACAGGGGACGTTAAGGACCCAGTACTTC
TRBJ1-2 NA TRBD1 TRBV2 CASRAGQGAGYGYTF TGTGCCAGCAGGGCCGGACAGGGGGCAGGCTATGGCTACACCTTC
TRBJ1-4 NA TRBD1 TRBV27 CASSFVGGGLEKLFF TGTGCCAGCAGTTTTGTTGGAGGGGGCCTCGAAAAACTGTTTTTT
TRBJ1-1 few NA TRBV6-1 CASSDNRNTEAFF TGTGCCAGCAGTGATAACAGGAACACTGAAGCTTTCTTT
TRBJ2-3 NA NA TRBV5-1 CASSLEEGRTDTQYF TGCGCCAGCAGCTTGGAAGAGGGGAGGACAGATACGCAGTATTTT
TRBJ2-7 NA TRBD2 TRBV9 CASSVGTSGSYEQYF TGTGCCAGCAGCGTCGGGACTAGCGGGTCCTACGAGCAGTACTTC
TRBJ2-2 NA TRBD2 TRBV5-1 CASSLVLAGYTGELFF TGCGCCAGCAGCTTGGTACTAGCGGGATACACCGGGGAGCTGTTTTTT
TRBJ1-6 NA NA TRBV5-1 CASSLSARDSPLHF TGCGCCAGCAGCTTATCAGCCAGGGATTCACCCCTCCACTTT
TRBJ1-1 NA TRBD1 TRBV9 CASSIWDSTEAFF TGTGCCAGCAGCATTTGGGACAGCACTGAAGCTTTCTTT
TRBJ1-2 few NA TRBV2 CASSDNNYGYTF TGTGCCAGCAGTGACAATAACTATGGCTACACCTTC
TRBJ2-2 once TRBD2 TRBV6-1 CASSDWALAGGIIGELFF TGTGCCAGCAGTGACTGGGCCTTAGCGGGAGGGATCATCGGGGAGCTGTTTTTT
TRBJ1-2 NA TRBD1 TRBV5-1 CASSLTGGHGYTF TGCGCCAGCAGCTTGACAGGGGGTCATGGCTACACCTTC
TRBJ2-1 NA NA TRBV6-5 CASSRAHEQFF TGTGCCAGCAGTCGCGCCCATGAGCAGTTCTTC
TRBJ1-1 NA NA TRBV19 CASSMSVGRVNTEAFF TGTGCCAGTAGTATGAGTGTCGGGCGGGTGAACACTGAAGCTTTCTTT
TRBJ2-5 NA TRBD1 TRBV28 CASSRGTGDRETQYF TGTGCCAGCAGTCGGGGGACAGGGGATCGGGAGACCCAGTACTTC